This is a list of T cell receptor beta chains from one sample in a study of human T cells and chemical hapten exposure. TCRdb called the RACE reads again in MiXCR, with one record for every CDR3 protein. The sample lists around 110,000 distinct CDR3 sequences; 9% to 13% were seen once. The sequencing here drew on whole blood, taken in connection with sensitization to the hapten diphenylcyclopropenone (DPC). These receptors came from a woman aged 45 to 65 with alopecia areata. Some clones in this sample may be carry-over from other donors' samples. Each CDR3 is given with its conserved first and last residue. D genes are given only for firm matches. Size tells how often a clone was seen (once, few, many) or the class of an expanded clone, and some rows leave it out.

clone size | D gene | J gene | V gene | CDR3 DNA | CDR3 protein
few | NA | TRBJ1-2 | TRBV29-1 | TGCAGCGTTGAAGATTCAGCAGGGTTGGTCTATGGCTACACCTTC | CSVEDSAGLVYGYTF
once | NA | TRBJ2-1 | TRBV5-6 | TGTGCCAGCAGCTTGGTTTCGGTAGGAAATGAGCAGTTCTTC | CASSLVSVGNEQFF
NA | NA | TRBJ2-3 | TRBV4-1 | TGCGCCAGCAGCCAAGAGCCTAGCTCTCGCACAGATACGCAGTATTTT | CASSQEPSSRTDTQYF
many | TRBD2 | TRBJ2-1 | TRBV7-7 | TGTGCTAGCAGCTTAGCGGGGAACAATGAGCAGTTCTTC | CASSLAGNNEQFF
few | NA | TRBJ2-6 | TRBV4-1 | TGCGCCAGCAGCCAAGGGGGAGACGGGAGCTCTGGGGCCAACGTCCTGACTTTC | CASSQGGDGSSGANVLTF
NA | NA | TRBJ1-2 | TRBV4-2 | TGTGCCAGCAGCCGTTCAGGCGCTTATGGCTACACCTTC | CASSRSGAYGYTF
NA | NA | TRBJ2-7 | TRBV7-9 | TGTGCCAGCAGCACGAAGAGGGAGAGGGACTACGAGCAGTACTTC | CASSTKRERDYEQYF
few | NA | TRBJ1-6 | TRBV6-7 | TGTGCCAGCAGTTACGGTCAGGGGTGTTTTTCACCCCTCCACTTT | CASSYGQGCFSPLHF
many | TRBD1 | TRBJ2-2 | TRBV29-1 | TGCAGCGTTGAAGAACAGGGGGTAACCGGGGAGCTGTTTTTT | CSVEEQGVTGELFF
NA | NA | TRBJ2-5 | TRBV28 | TGTGCCAGCAGTTCTGCCCTGAAGACCCAGTACTTC | CASSSALKTQYF
few | NA | TRBJ2-3 | TRBV18 | TGTGCCAGCTCACCTCGTCCGGACGGACGCACAGATACGCAGTATTTT | CASSPRPDGRTDTQYF
few | NA | TRBJ1-5 | TRBV28 | TGTGCCAGCAGTTTTATCAGGGACAATCAGCCCCAGCATTTT | CASSFIRDNQPQHF
many | NA | TRBJ2-7 | TRBV7-9 | TGTGCCAGCAGCTTAGCGCTCATCAGGGACGGCTTCTTCTACGAGCAGTACTTC | CASSLALIRDGFFYEQYF
NA | NA | TRBJ1-2 | TRBV5-1 | TGCGCCAGCAGCTTGGACGGTCAATCGCGGTTAGCTAACTATGGCTACACCTTC | CASSLDGQSRLANYGYTF
many | TRBD1 | TRBJ2-7 | TRBV28 | TGTGCCAGCAGTTTTCAGGGGGCCAGGGAGCAGTACTTC | CASSFQGAREQYF
many | NA | TRBJ1-1 | TRBV10-3 | TGTGCCATCAGTCCAGGGATGAACACTGAAGCTTTCTTT | CAISPGMNTEAFF
NA | NA | TRBJ2-1 | TRBV18 | TGTGCCAGCTCACCACCGTGGGGGCCTAGCGGAGCCTACAATGAGCAGTTCTTC | CASSPPWGPSGAYNEQFF
NA | NA | TRBJ1-2 | TRBV7-2 | TGTGCCAGCAGCTTATCTACGAACAACTATGGCTACACCTTC | CASSLSTNNYGYTF
NA | NA | TRBJ2-2 | TRBV2 | TGTGCCAGCAGTCTTCAGGGGTTAAACACCGGGGAGCTGTTTTTT | CASSLQGLNTGELFF
many | NA | TRBJ1-2 | TRBV15 | TGTGCCACCAGCAGGGAGAGGGACTATGGCTACACCTTC | CATSRERDYGYTF
many | NA | TRBJ2-1 | TRBV5-1 | TGCGCCAGCAGCTTGGCCCATAACAATGAGCAGTTCTTC | CASSLAHNNEQFF